The 10 T cell receptor beta chains reported below all come from one sample, sequenced in a study of T cell changes during pregnancy in multiple sclerosis (dated 2019 in TCRdb). Library preparation was by the immunoSEQ multiplex PCR assay. TCRdb stores this immuneACCESS table with in-frame sequences only. Part of the clones is absent; in the studies checked, under half of the shortfall reflects unresolved V genes, and no reason is known for the rest. Present in this sample are around 130,000 clones, 85% to 95% of which were seen just once. The ten largest make up 6.2% of the sample. The specimen comprised peripheral blood, sampled before pregnancy. All receptors derive from a female donor with multiple sclerosis, enrolled in a pregnancy study.

The chain uses TRBV7-7 and TRBJ2-1; tentatively, D is TRBD2 (6 bases). Germline V lookup: CDR1 SSHAT, CDR2 FNYEAQ (reference sequence). This CDR3 has 15 residues. Trimming left V 5 bases short and J 4 bases short, with 15 bases between. The CDR3 region has the DNA TGTGCCAGCAGCCCAGCGGGCTCGCGGTACAATGAGCAGTTCTTC. Its protein product is CASSPAGSRYNEQFF.

This rearrangement joins TRBV19 to TRBJ2-7, with 9 positions matching TRBD1. V lost 3 bases and J lost 3; bases outside the gene matches: 6. Germline lookup yields CDR1 LNHDA and CDR2 SQIVND (reference sequence). This CDR3 is 15 amino acids long. The CDR3 is CASSIVTGGDYEQYF. The DNA of the CDR3 is TGTGCCAGTAGTATTGTAACAGGGGGCGACTACGAGCAGTACTTC.

V and J are TRBV5-1 and TRBJ1-1, with 8 positions matching TRBD1. The V and J ends lost 4 bases and 0 bases, in that order; junction bases with no gene match: 8. The CDR3 has 16 residues. Germline values: CDR1 SGHRS, CDR2 YFSETQ. The CDR3 sequence is CASSKGTGNMNTEAFF. The CDR3 DNA reads as TGCGCCAGCAGCAAAGGGACAGGAAACATGAACACTGAAGCTTTCTTT.

This clone has a single count. This chain links TRBV2 with TRBJ2-4; 8 bases are a match to TRBD1. CDR1 and CDR2 from the germline V gene are SNHLY and FYNNEI. This CDR3 is 13 amino acids long. V lost 6 bases and J lost 4; bases outside the gene matches: 2. In nucleotides, the CDR3 is TGTGCCAGCAGCAGGGGGCCAAAAAACATTCAGTACTTC. Residues: CASSRGPKNIQYF. The full variable domain, completed using reference TRBV2 and TRBJ2-4, is EPEVTQTPSHQVTQMGQEVILRCVPISNHLYFYWYRQILGQKVEFLVSFYNNEISEKSEIFDDQFSVERPDGSNFTLKIRSTKLEDSAMYFCASSRGPKNIQYFGAGTRLSVL.

V and J are TRBV30 and TRBJ1-5, with a weak D call TRBD1 (5 bases). Germline CDR1 GTSNPN, CDR2 SVGIG (reference sequence). The CDR3 is 14 amino acids. V was trimmed by 2 bases and J by 2 bases, leaving 10 bases between them. CDR3 coding DNA: TGTGCCTGGAGTCTAGGGGTAGGCAATCAGCCCCAGCATTTT. Amino acid sequence: CAWSLGVGNQPQHF. Full variable domain (outside the CDR3, taken from reference TRBV30 and TRBJ1-5): SQTIHQWPATLVQPVGSPLSLECTVEGTSNPNLYWYRQAAGRGLQLLFYSVGIGQISSEVPQNLSASRPQDRQFILSSKKLLLSDSGFYLCAWSLGVGNQPQHFGDGTRLSIL.

The J gene is TRBJ2-1, the V gene TRBV6-5; tentative D call: TRBD2 (5 bases). Germline loops: CDR1 MNHEY, CDR2 SVGAGI. This CDR3 region has 16 residues. V lost 0 bases to trimming and J lost 4 bases, with 13 bases between them. The CDR3 DNA reads as TGTGCCAGCAGTTACTCGGTGGCGGGCCGGTACAATGAGCAGTTCTTC. This translates into CASSYSVAGRYNEQFF.

The chain joins TRBV7-9 to TRBJ1-2; D is perhaps TRBD1 (6 bases). CDR3 length equals 13 residues. The germline V and J ends were trimmed by 5 bases and 3 bases, with 10 bases remaining between them. From germline, CDR1 is SEHNR and CDR2 FQNEAQ (reference sequence). CDR3 DNA: TGTGCCAGCAGCCTAGGGGGGGACTATGGCTACACCTTC. Amino acids: CASSLGGDYGYTF. Based on the CDR3 plus reference TRBV7-9 and TRBJ1-2, the full variable domain is DTGVSQNPRHKITKRGQNVTFRCDPISEHNRLYWYRQTLGQGPEFLTYFQNEAQLEKSRLLSDRFSAERPKGSFSTLEIQRTEQGDSAMYLCASSLGGDYGYTFGSGTRLTVV.

This clone was observed a single time. The chain uses TRBV7-2 and TRBJ2-3; the D gene is possibly TRBD1 (6 bases). With 3 bases removed from V and 2 bases from J, the gap between germline ends came to 9 bases. The CDR3 loop spans 14 amino acids. Looked up from germline, CDR1 is SGHTA and CDR2 is FQGNSA. The CDR3 DNA reads as TGTGCCAGCAGCTTGGGGGCGTCCACAGATACGCAGTATTTT. Translated, it gives CASSLGASTDTQYF.

V gene TRBV7-9 combines with J gene TRBJ2-2; 9 bases map to TRBD2. The junction had 6 bases not matched to a gene; V was cut back by 4 bases and J by 6 bases. The CDR3 loop spans 15 amino acids. Germline V gene sequence: CDR1 SEHNR, CDR2 FQNEAQ (reference sequence). The CDR3 sequence is CASSSLTSGAGELFF. In DNA form, the CDR3 reads TGTGCCAGCAGCTCCCTGACTAGCGGAGCCGGGGAGCTGTTTTTT.

This chain's CDR3 is CASSGTGGTEAFF. In nucleotides, the CDR3 is TGTGCCAGCAGCGGTACAGGGGGCACTGAAGCTTTCTTT. This chain joins TRBV2 and TRBJ1-1; 8 nucleotides agree with TRBD1. V lost 6 bases and J lost 4; bases outside the gene matches: 4. This CDR3 has 13 residues. Per germline, CDR1 SNHLY and CDR2 FYNNEI.